Presented here are 14 T cell receptor beta chains from one specimen sequenced in a study of OX40 agonist ivuxolimab in advanced cancers. Data came from immunoSEQ multiplex PCR; TCRdb stores just in-frame clones and leaves some out. The sample holds about 35,000 clones, roughly 80% seen once. The material was CD4+ or CD8+ T cells sorted from blood, obtained in a trial of the OX40 agonist ivuxolimab. Every receptor here comes from an adult with an advanced solid tumor such as melanoma, head and neck, liver or kidney cancer.

The V and J genes are TRBV9 and TRBJ1-2; weak D call: TRBD1 (6 bases). The CDR3 covers 15 residues. The germline V and J ends were trimmed by 0 bases and 8 bases, with 17 bases remaining between them. Germline assignment: CDR1 SGDLS and CDR2 YYNGEE. The CDR3 sequence: CASSVVSGGASGYTF. As DNA, the CDR3 is TGTGCCAGCAGCGTAGTGTCTGGGGGCGCGTCCGGCTACACCTTC.

The J gene is TRBJ2-3, the V gene TRBV7-9; TRBD2 aligns across 9 bases. The trim removed 0 bases at V and 4 bases at J, leaving 5 bases unmatched. The CDR3 totals 16 residues. Germline CDR1 SEHNR, CDR2 FQNEAQ (reference sequence). The CDR3 bases are TGTGCCAGCAGCTTAGCGGCAGCGGGGGGATCAGATACGCAGTATTTT. This codes for CASSLAAAGGSDTQYF.

The rearrangement links TRBV28 to TRBJ2-1; the D gene could be TRBD1 or TRBD2 (5 bases each). The germline V and J ends were trimmed by 1 base and 9 bases, with 13 bases remaining between them. The CDR3 contains 14 residues. Germline V gene sequence: CDR1 MDHEN, CDR2 SYDVKM. This chain's CDR3 is CASSLSSWGREQFF. The CDR3 DNA reads as TGTGCCAGCAGTTTATCCTCTTGGGGACGTGAGCAGTTCTTC.

V is TRBV5-1 and J is TRBJ2-7; 11 bases agree with TRBD1. The V gene's germline CDR1 is SGHRS and CDR2 YFSETQ. The trim removed 5 bases at V and 6 bases at J, leaving 4 bases unmatched. The CDR3 is made up of 13 amino acids. The CDR3: CASSWTGGSEQYF. The CDR3 DNA reads TGCGCCAGCAGTTGGACAGGGGGCAGCGAGCAGTACTTC.

About this clone: Other DNA sequences in the same sample also yield this CDR3. The CDR3 is CASSPRGTEAFF. The DNA for the CDR3 is TGTGCCAGCAGCCCTCGTGGGACTGAAGCTTTCTTT. The chain uses TRBV28 and TRBJ1-1; no firm D call. Trimming pared 6 bases from V and 5 bases from J, leaving 10 bases between. Germline CDR1 reads MDHEN; CDR2 reads SYDVKM. The CDR3 has 12 amino acids.

This chain uses TRBV6-4 with TRBJ2-1; TRBD1 or TRBD2 may be the D gene (5 bases each). CDR3 length: 14 amino acids. Trimming stripped 8 bases from V and 7 bases from J, with 18 bases between. In germline, CDR1 is MRHNA, CDR2 SNTAGT. CDR3 region: CASAQEGSQNEQFF. The CDR3 DNA reads TGTGCCAGCGCCCAAGAGGGGTCCCAAAATGAGCAGTTCTTC.

The genes are TRBV7-9 and TRBJ2-7; 9 bases fit TRBD2. The germline V gene has CDR1 SEHNR and CDR2 FQNEAQ (reference sequence). The CDR3 consists of 14 residues. The J segment lost 1 base and the V segment lost 7 bases, leaving 5 bases of the junction unmatched. This CDR3 reads CASTASGRSYEQYF. DNA of the CDR3: TGTGCCAGCACCGCCAGCGGGAGGTCCTACGAGCAGTACTTC.

This clone was recorded once. The V and J genes are TRBV6-4 and TRBJ1-6; TRBD1 is a possible D gene (5 bases). This CDR3 is built from 21 residues. The V and J ends lost 0 bases and 8 bases respectively, with 29 bases between them. Germline V gene data show CDR1 as MRHNA and CDR2 as SNTAGT. The CDR3 DNA sequence: TGTGCCAGCAGTGACTCGATGGACGGGACGGACCGGATACCGGATCATTCACCCCTCCACTTT. Protein: CASSDSMDGTDRIPDHSPLHF.

The chain couples TRBV5-1 to TRBJ2-1; D call uncertain. The CDR3 extends over 13 amino acids. V gave up 0 bases and J gave up 4 bases, with 5 bases separating them. The germline V gene encodes CDR1 SGHRS and CDR2 YFSETQ. In nucleotides, the CDR3 is TGCGCCAGCAGCTTGGACAGATACAATGAGCAGTTCTTC. Its translation: CASSLDRYNEQFF.

The rearrangement links TRBV9 to TRBJ2-7, with TRBD1 identical over 9 bases. Germline-derived CDR1 and CDR2 are SGDLS and YYNGEE. The V and J ends lost 4 bases and 1 base, in that order; junction bases with no gene match: 6. The CDR3 is 15 amino acids. The CDR3 DNA reads TGTGCCAGCAGCCCCCCGGACAGGGGATCCTACGAGCAGTACTTC. The encoded protein is CASSPPDRGSYEQYF.

This clone was counted a single time. J is TRBJ1-5 and V is TRBV19, with a possible D match to TRBD1 (6 bases). The germline V and J ends were trimmed by 5 bases and 6 bases, with 11 bases remaining between them. This CDR3 has 13 amino acids. In germline, CDR1 is LNHDA, CDR2 SQIVND (reference sequence). This CDR3 is CASSWGGSQPQHF. The CDR3 DNA reads as TGTGCCAGTAGTTGGGGGGGCTCTCAGCCCCAGCATTTT.

This chain uses TRBV14 with TRBJ2-7, with D perhaps TRBD2 (6 bases). Trimming cost V 1 base and J 2 bases, with 9 bases left between them. The germline V gene encodes CDR1 SGHDN and CDR2 FVKESK. CDR3 length: 14 amino acids. The CDR3 loop is CASSQVGGTYEQYF. CDR3 bases: TGTGCCAGCAGCCAAGTGGGAGGCACCTACGAGCAGTACTTC.

The rearrangement joins TRBV9 to TRBJ2-5, with 8 nucleotides matching TRBD1. The CDR3 sequence is 12 residues long. After removal of 4 bases from V and 5 bases from J, the junction contained 1 base not matched to a gene. Germline V gene data show CDR1 as SGDLS and CDR2 as YYNGEE. The CDR3 coding sequence is TGTGCCAGCAGCCGGGACAGGGAGACCCAGTACTTC. Translating it yields CASSRDRETQYF.

The CDR3 is CASGLKDRTTDTQYF. CDR3 coding DNA: TGTGCTAGTGGTTTGAAAGACAGGACCACAGATACGCAGTATTTT. V and J are TRBV12-5 and TRBJ2-3; TRBD1 might be the D (6 bases). The V end was cut by 2 bases, the J end by 2 bases, with 11 bases between. From germline, CDR1 is LGHNT and CDR2 FRNRAP. CDR3 length equals 15 residues.